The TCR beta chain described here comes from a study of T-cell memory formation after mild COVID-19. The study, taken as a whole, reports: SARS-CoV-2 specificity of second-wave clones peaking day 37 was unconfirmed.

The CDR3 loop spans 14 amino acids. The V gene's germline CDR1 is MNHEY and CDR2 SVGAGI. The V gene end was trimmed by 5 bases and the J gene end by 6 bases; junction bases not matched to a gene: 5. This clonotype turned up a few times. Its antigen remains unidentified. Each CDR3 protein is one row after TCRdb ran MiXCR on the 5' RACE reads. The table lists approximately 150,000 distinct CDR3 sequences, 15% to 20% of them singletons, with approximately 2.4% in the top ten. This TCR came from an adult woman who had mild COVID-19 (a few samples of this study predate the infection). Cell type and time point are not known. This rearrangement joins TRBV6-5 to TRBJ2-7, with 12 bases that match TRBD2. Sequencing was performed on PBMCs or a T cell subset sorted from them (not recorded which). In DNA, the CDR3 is TGTGCCAGCAGTAGACTAGCGGGAGACGGCGAGCAGTACTTC. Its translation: CASSRLAGDGEQYF.